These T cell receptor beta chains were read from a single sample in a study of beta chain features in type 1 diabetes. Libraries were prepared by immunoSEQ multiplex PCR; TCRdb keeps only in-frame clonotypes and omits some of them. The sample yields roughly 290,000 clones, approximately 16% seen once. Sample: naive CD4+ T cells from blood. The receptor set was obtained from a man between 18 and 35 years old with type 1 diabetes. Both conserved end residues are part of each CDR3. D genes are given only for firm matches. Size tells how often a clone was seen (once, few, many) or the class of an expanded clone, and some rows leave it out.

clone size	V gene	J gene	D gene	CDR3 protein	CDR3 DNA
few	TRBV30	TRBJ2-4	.	CAWSLGPNIQYF	TGTGCCTGGAGCCTAGGTCCAAACATTCAGTACTTC
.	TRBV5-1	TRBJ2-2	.	CASSDSGFTGELFF	TGCGCCAGCAGCGATTCCGGGTTCACCGGGGAGCTGTTTTTT
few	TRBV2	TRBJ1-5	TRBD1	CASSGRGLGDQPQHF	TGTGCCAGCAGTGGAAGGGGGCTTGGGGATCAGCCCCAGCATTTT
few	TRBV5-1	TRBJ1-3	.	CASSLGSSGNTIYF	TGCGCCAGCAGCTTGGGCAGCTCTGGAAACACCATATATTTT
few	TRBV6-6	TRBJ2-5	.	CASSYGATQYF	TGTGCCAGCAGTTACGGGGCGACCCAGTACTTC
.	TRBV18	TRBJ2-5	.	CASSPWLEETQYF	TGTGCCAGCTCACCCTGGCTAGAGGAGACCCAGTACTTC
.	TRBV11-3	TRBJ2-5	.	CASSPRTGGGQETQYF	TGTGCCAGCAGCCCCAGGACAGGAGGGGGCCAAGAGACCCAGTACTTC
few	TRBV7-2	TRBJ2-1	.	CASSLSPAVNEQFF	TGTGCCAGCAGCTTATCGCCCGCGGTGAATGAGCAGTTCTTC
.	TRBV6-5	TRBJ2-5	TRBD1	CASTDRGGETQYF	TGTGCCAGCACCGACAGGGGAGGAGAGACCCAGTACTTC
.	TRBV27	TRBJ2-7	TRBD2	CASRGLAGGLHEQYF	TGTGCCAGCAGAGGACTAGCGGGAGGGTTACACGAGCAGTACTTC
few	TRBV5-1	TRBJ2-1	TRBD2	CASSGVGSGRAQEQFF	TGCGCCAGCAGTGGTGTTGGTAGCGGGAGGGCCCAGGAGCAGTTCTTC
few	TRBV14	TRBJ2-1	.	CASSHNFLWQFF	TGTGCCAGCAGCCATAATTTTTTATGGCAGTTCTTC
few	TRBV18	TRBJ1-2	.	CASSPREGYPGYGYTF	TGTGCCAGCTCACCACGGGAGGGGTACCCCGGCTATGGCTACACCTTC
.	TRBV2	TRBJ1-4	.	CASRNRGGEKLFF	TGTGCCAGCAGAAACCGCGGTGGTGAAAAACTGTTTTTT
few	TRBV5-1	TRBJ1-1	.	CASSLGQQSTEAFF	TGCGCCAGCAGCTTGGGACAGCAAAGCACTGAAGCTTTCTTT